The table lists the clone carrying this T cell receptor beta chain with a few counts. What it recognizes is unknown. J was trimmed by 3 bases and V by 7 bases; bases with no gene match: 11. The CDR3 spans 15 residues. The germline V gene encodes CDR1 MDHEN and CDR2 SYDVKM. The sample comes from a study of graft-versus-host responses after intestinal transplantation. Study information: Transplantation in recipients was multivisceral, liver-intestinal, or isolated intestinal. Following induction with anti-thymocyte globulin, all recipients were given tacrolimus and steroids for two to three years. Study-wide points: Recipient marrow held GvH clones, some first seen in ileum or blood.

Profiled with immunoSEQ multiplex PCR; TCRdb holds only in-frame clones, not every one. The repertoire has more than 7,500 clones, roughly 95% of them found once; the top ten carry approximately 16%. This chain links TRBV28 with TRBJ1-1; 7 positions match TRBD1. This receptor was identified in a human patient who received an intestinal transplant, so some T cells may come from the graft donor. Sample: bone marrow, taken roughly 540 days after intestinal transplantation. CDR3 in amino acids: CASTWTGRGDTEAFF. CDR3 nucleotides: TGTGCCAGCACCTGGACAGGCCGGGGAGACACTGAAGCTTTCTTT.